Detailed here is one TCR beta chain. Its specificity is not known. Upon completion of more than eight days in culture, CD4+ T cells were isolated. Either the BNT162b2 or mRNA-1273 vaccine was given to participants in two doses. Generated by immunoSEQ multiplex PCR, the TCRdb table keeps only in-frame clones and is missing some. There are approximately 30,000 clones in the sample; roughly 74% occur only once, and 14% to 15% lies in the top ten. This specimen comes from a study of vaccination effects on CD4 cells after COVID-19. Study at large: In the ViraFEST assay, antigen-specific CD4+ clonotypes were identified by expansion after peptide-pool stimulation. The median interval between the second dose and post-vaccine sampling was 72 days. Study conclusions and caveats: Few convalescent patients and no early post-infection timepoints were included in the study. Cross-reaction with common cold coronaviruses was seen in only 1 of 255 vaccine-induced clones from healthy vaccinees.

The CDR3 loop spans 15 amino acids. Germline CDR1 MNHEY, CDR2 SVGAGI. The junction had 5 bases not matched to a gene; V was cut back by 6 bases and J by 4 bases. The receptor comes from a human donor who received a COVID-19 vaccine. The sequenced sample was CD4+ T cells from PBMCs cultured without peptide, obtained after COVID-19 vaccination. This chain links TRBV6-5 with TRBJ1-3; 11 bases fit TRBD1. The CDR3 is CASSGQGARGNTIYF. The CDR3 DNA follows: TGTGCCAGCAGCGGACAGGGGGCGAGGGGAAACACCATATATTTT.